The 13 T cell receptor beta chains below were found in one sample sequenced in a study of T cell clonotyping in hematopoietic cell transplantation. The assay was immunoSEQ multiplex PCR, and TCRdb's table has in-frame clones only and misses some. The sample lists 75,000 to 95,000 clones, 90% to 97% occurring once. The time point here: recipient sample about 28 days before transplant, after cytoreduction. Sequences were derived from peripheral blood mononuclear cells, sampled before stem cell transplant. The receptors shown here come from a woman aged 45 to 65 with acute myeloid leukemia. Some clones in this sample may be carry-over from other donors' samples.

This chain connects TRBV7-6 to TRBJ2-6, with TRBD2 identical over 8 bases. Unmatched junction bases numbered 5, after V lost 2 bases and J lost 2 bases. The germline gives CDR1 SGHVS, CDR2 FNYEAQ. This CDR3 contains 17 residues. Here the CDR3 DNA reads TGTGCCAGCAGCTTACCGGGAGGGCCGACTGGGGCCAACGTCCTGACTTTC. Protein sequence: CASSLPGGPTGANVLTF.

CDR3 nucleotides: TGTGCCTGGAGTGTTAACAGGGCGGAGACCCAGTACTTC. Its protein product is CAWSVNRAETQYF. The rearrangement uses TRBV30 and TRBJ2-5; perhaps TRBD1 as D (6 bases). This CDR3 has 13 amino acids. Trimming stripped 0 bases from V and 5 bases from J, with 10 bases between. Germline loops: CDR1 GTSNPN, CDR2 SVGIG (reference sequence).

This sequence joins TRBV19 and TRBJ2-5, with 10 bases fitting TRBD1. The CDR3 has 15 residues. Germline CDR1 LNHDA, CDR2 SQIVND (reference sequence). V dropped 5 bases and J dropped 4; count of bases not matched to a gene: 7. CDR3 amino acids: CASSEDRGPGETQYF. The CDR3, as DNA: TGTGCCAGTAGTGAAGACAGGGGGCCTGGAGAGACCCAGTACTTC. Complete variable domain (other parts from reference TRBV19 and TRBJ2-5): DGGITQSPKYLFRKEGQNVTLSCEQNLNHDAMYWYRQDPGQGLRLIYYSQIVNDFQKGDIAEGYSVSREKKESFPLTVTSAQKNPTAFYLCASSEDRGPGETQYFGPGTRLLVL.

J is TRBJ2-7 and V is TRBV12-5; 7 bases match TRBD2. Losses at the gene ends were 5 bases for V and 6 bases for J; bases not matched to a gene: 10. This CDR3 contains 14 residues. Per the germline V gene, CDR1 is LGHNT and CDR2 is FRNRAP. DNA for the CDR3: TGTGCTAGTGGTGCGGGAGCGGGATTTAGCGAGCAGTACTTC. It translates to CASGAGAGFSEQYF. Drawing the rest from reference TRBV12-5 and TRBJ2-7, the complete variable domain is DARVTQTPRHKVTEMGQEVTMRCQPILGHNTVFWYRQTMMQGLELLAYFRNRAPLDDSGMPKDRFSAEMPDATLATLKIQPSEPRDSAVYFCASGAGAGFSEQYFGPGTRLTVT.

The rearrangement uses TRBV13 and TRBJ1-2; the D gene is possibly TRBD1 (5 bases). V lost 5 bases, J lost 5 bases, and 15 bases lay in between. The CDR3 is 14 amino acids. Germline V gene lookup returns CDR1 PRHDT and CDR2 FYEKMQ (reference sequence). The CDR3 sequence is CASSGRRQIYGYTF. CDR3 nucleotides: TGTGCCAGCAGCGGGCGGCGACAGATTTATGGCTACACCTTC.

J is TRBJ1-1 and V is TRBV30; weak D call: TRBD1 (5 bases). The V end was cut by 0 bases, the J end by 5 bases, with 10 bases between. The CDR3 runs to 13 residues. CDR1 and CDR2 (germline): GTSNPN, SVGIG (reference sequence). CDR3 coding DNA: TGTGCCTGGAGTGTCGGGGGACGGACTGAAGCTTTCTTT. Residues: CAWSVGGRTEAFF.

The CDR3 DNA reads TGTGCCAGTAGCATGACTAGCGGGGCAGCAGATACGCAGTATTTT. Encoded protein: CASSMTSGAADTQYF. The V call is TRBV19, the J call TRBJ2-3; 11 nucleotides agree with TRBD2. The CDR3 runs to 15 residues. Per germline, CDR1 LNHDA and CDR2 SQIVND (reference sequence). V was clipped by 6 bases and J by 4 bases; unmatched bases: 6.

The V gene is TRBV5-1, the J gene TRBJ2-7, with D maybe TRBD2 (5 bases). V lost 3 bases and J 6 bases, leaving 13 bases between the germline ends. Germline V gene data show CDR1 as SGHRS and CDR2 as YFSETQ. The length of the CDR3 is 13 residues. The CDR3 protein is CASSSEVRSEQYF. CDR3 bases: TGCGCCAGCAGCTCGGAGGTTCGGAGCGAGCAGTACTTC.

The gene calls are TRBV7-9 and TRBJ1-1; D remains ambiguous. The germline CDR1 and CDR2 sequences are SEHNR and FQNEAQ (reference sequence). The V end lost 5 bases, the J end lost 0 bases, and 10 bases lay between the germline ends. This CDR3 has 14 residues. The CDR3 loop is CASSVTDLNTEAFF. DNA for the CDR3: TGTGCCAGCAGCGTAACAGACTTGAACACTGAAGCTTTCTTT.

The chain joins TRBV30 to TRBJ2-7; 8 nucleotides align to TRBD1. Per the germline V gene, CDR1 is GTSNPN and CDR2 is SVGIG (reference sequence). The CDR3 extends over 12 amino acids. V gave up 4 bases and J gave up 3 bases; unmatched junction bases: 2. In DNA form, the CDR3 reads TGTGCCTGGACAGGGGGCGGCTACGAGCAGTACTTC. It is translated as CAWTGGGYEQYF.

The V gene is TRBV14, the J gene TRBJ2-2; possibly TRBD1 for D (5 bases). The CDR3 extends over 14 amino acids. Trimming removed 4 bases from V and 3 bases from J, with 9 bases in between. Germline CDR1 reads SGHDN; CDR2 reads FVKESK. The CDR3 DNA reads as TGTGCCAGCAGCCCGACAGCCTACACCGGGGAGCTGTTTTTT. It translates to CASSPTAYTGELFF. The full variable domain, in which reference TRBV14 and TRBJ2-2 provide the parts outside the CDR3, is EAGVTQFPSHSVIEKGQTVTLRCDPISGHDNLYWYRRVMGKEIKFLLHFVKESKQDESGMPNNRFLAERTGGTYSTLKVQPAELEDSGVYFCASSPTAYTGELFFGEGSRLTVL.

A single count supports this clone. The V call is TRBV2, the J call TRBJ2-7, with unresolved D. The CDR3 has 11 amino acids. In germline, CDR1 is SNHLY, CDR2 FYNNEI. V lost 6 bases and J lost 4, with 7 bases in between. CDR3 nucleotides: TGTGCCAGCAGGCCCGCTTACGAGCAGTACTTC. Translating gives CASRPAYEQYF.

This clone is a singleton in its sample. This chain links TRBV19 with TRBJ1-2; D might be TRBD1 (6 bases). CDR1 is LNHDA and CDR2 is SQIVND in the germline V gene (reference sequence). Trimming took 0 bases from V and 7 from J, leaving 15 bases between them. CDR3 length: 15 residues. The CDR3 reads CASSIDRTGAAGYTF. CDR3 nucleotide sequence: TGTGCCAGTAGTATAGATCGAACGGGGGCTGCTGGCTACACCTTC.